The rows below give T cell receptor beta chains drawn from one sample of a study of shared clonotypes between healthy human individuals. Measured with immunoSEQ multiplex PCR; TCRdb has only the in-frame clones, and not every one. The sample includes about 960,000 clones, about 80% seen only once; the top ten take around 1.5%. The sequencing sample was made of memory CD4+ T cells sorted from blood. The source is a man younger than 35 in good health. CDR3s include the opening cysteine and the closing phenylalanine or tryptophan. A D gene is named only where the DNA matches it firmly. Clone size is shown for a subset of rows, as once, few, many or a class of expanded clone.

>-|TRBJ2-7|TRBD2|TRBV30
TGTGCCTCCCGACTAGCGGGGACCTACGAGCAGTACTTC
CASRLAGTYEQYF
>few|TRBJ2-7|-|TRBV20-1
TGCAGTGCTTCCTCCCACGAGCAGTACTTC
CSASSHEQYF
>-|TRBJ2-4|TRBD1|TRBV5-6
TGTGCCAGCAGCTTGGGATGGACAGGGGGCAAAAACATTCAGTACTTC
CASSLGWTGGKNIQYF
>-|TRBJ2-2|-|TRBV4-3
TGCGCCAGCAGCCAAGAGGTCGGCAGGGCGAACACCGGGGAGCTGTTTTTT
CASSQEVGRANTGELFF
>-|TRBJ2-1|TRBD2|TRBV2
TGTGCCAGCAGTGGGACTAGCGGGAGACAAACTGAGCAGTTCTTC
CASSGTSGRQTEQFF
>few|TRBJ1-5|TRBD1|TRBV12-5
TGTGCTAGTGCCAGGACAGGGGGCCGTCAGCCCCAGCATTTT
CASARTGGRQPQHF
>-|TRBJ1-1|-|TRBV28
TGTGCCAGCAGTCGCCCTCCATTAGCCTTT
CASSRPPLAF
>-|TRBJ2-5|TRBD2|TRBV15
TGTGCCACCAGCAGAGATGCACTAGCGGGCTACCAAGGGACCCAGTACTTC
CATSRDALAGYQGTQYF
>-|TRBJ1-1|TRBD1|TRBV6-1
TGTGCCAGCAGGGACAGACAGGGGCCGAACACTGAAGCTTTCTTT
CASRDRQGPNTEAFF
>-|TRBJ2-4|TRBD1|TRBV2
TGTGCCAGCAGTAAGGGACAGCTAGCCAAAAACATTCAGTACTTC
CASSKGQLAKNIQYF
>-|TRBJ2-7|TRBD1|TRBV5-1
TGCGCCAGCAGCGGAAGGACAGGGACCTACGAGCAGTACTTC
CASSGRTGTYEQYF
>-|TRBJ1-3|-|TRBV18
TGTGCCAGCTCACCACCGGGCAACTCTGGAAACACCATATATTTT
CASSPPGNSGNTIYF
>-|TRBJ1-6|-|TRBV7-9
TGTGCCAGCAGCCTCCAGACAGAAAATTCACCCCTCCACTTT
CASSLQTENSPLHF
>-|TRBJ2-5|-|TRBV4-2
TGTGCCAGCAGCCAAGTCGGGGACTTGGCAGGTGAGACCCAGTACTTC
CASSQVGDLAGETQYF
>once|TRBJ2-7|TRBD1|TRBV19
TGTGCCAGTAGTATACAGGGACAGGGGATCTACGAGCAGTACTTC
CASSIQGQGIYEQYF
>-|TRBJ2-1|TRBD2|TRBV10-3
TGTGCCACCAGTCAAGCGGGAGATGTTGAGCAGTTCTTC
CATSQAGDVEQFF
>once|TRBJ2-7|-|TRBV15
TGTGCCACCAGCAGAGATTCCGGGATGCAGTACTTC
CATSRDSGMQYF
>-|TRBJ2-5|-|TRBV7-7
TGTGCTAGCAGCTTAGATTCCTTCCGGGGGCCAGAGACCCAGTACTTC
CASSLDSFRGPETQYF
>-|TRBJ2-1|TRBD1|TRBV5-1
TGCGCCAGCAGGGAGGAGACAGGGGCCTACAATGAGCAGTTCTTC
CASREETGAYNEQFF
>-|TRBJ2-4|-|TRBV10-1
TGCGCCAGCAGTGAGAGGGGGGGACACGCCATTCAGTACTTC
CASSERGGHAIQYF
>-|TRBJ1-1|TRBD1|TRBV4-3
TGCGCCAGCAGCCCTACCGGGACAGGGGTTGGGACTGAAGCTTTCTTT
CASSPTGTGVGTEAFF
>few|TRBJ2-7|-|TRBV19
TGTGCCAGTAGTATCTCCGGGGTCTCCTACGAGCAGTACTTC
CASSISGVSYEQYF
>once|TRBJ2-5|-|TRBV7-2
TGTGCCAGCAGCCTCGGGAAGCAGCAAGAGACCCAGTACTTC
CASSLGKQQETQYF
>-|TRBJ2-5|-|TRBV18
TGTGCCAGCTCACCACCAAGGGGTCGGGAGACCCAGTACTTC
CASSPPRGRETQYF
>-|TRBJ2-1|TRBD1|TRBV2
TGTGCCAGCAGTGTGGGACAGGGGGCGCGAAATGAGCAGTTCTTC
CASSVGQGARNEQFF
>-|TRBJ2-7|TRBD2|TRBV19
TGTGCCAGTAGCACTAGCGGGACTGGTACCTACGAGCAGTACTTC
CASSTSGTGTYEQYF
>-|TRBJ2-7|-|TRBV10-1
TGCGCCAGCAGTGTGTACAGGTGGTCCTACGAGCAGTACTTC
CASSVYRWSYEQYF